This T cell receptor (beta chain) was sequenced during a study of blood T cell repertoires in COVID-19. The overall study: Sites across the United States, Italy and Spain contributed samples from acute and convalescent COVID-19.

Assay: immunoSEQ multiplex PCR; the TCRdb copy retains only in-frame clones and omits some. The sample lists 110,000 or so clones, approximately 85% occurring once. The Seattle patients, enrolled during active infection, were followed longitudinally. In germline, CDR1 is SSHAT, CDR2 FNYEAQ (reference sequence). The CDR3 has 18 residues. Worth noting for this clone: One junction end disagrees with the germline gene, perhaps due to a read error.

The sample was peripheral blood. This receptor was identified in a woman aged 55-70 years with COVID-19, enrolled during active disease. The V call is TRBV7-7, the J call TRBJ2-6, with a tentative D call TRBD2 (5 bases). CDR3 DNA: TGTGCTAGCAGCCCCGGGGTGGGGTCTAGCTCTGGGGCCAACGTCCTGACTTTC. Protein: CASSPGVGSSSGANVLTF.